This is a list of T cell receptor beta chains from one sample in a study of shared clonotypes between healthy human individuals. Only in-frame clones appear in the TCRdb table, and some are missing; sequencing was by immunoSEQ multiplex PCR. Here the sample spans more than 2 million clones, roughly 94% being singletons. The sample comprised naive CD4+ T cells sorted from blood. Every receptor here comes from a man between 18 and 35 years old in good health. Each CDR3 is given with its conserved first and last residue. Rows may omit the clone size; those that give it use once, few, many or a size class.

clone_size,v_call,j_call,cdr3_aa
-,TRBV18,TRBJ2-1,CASSLVGGSLTPEQFF
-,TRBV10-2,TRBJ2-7,CASRDSVSYEQYF
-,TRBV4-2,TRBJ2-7,CASSPWSRISGDGEVFYEQYF
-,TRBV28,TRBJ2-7,CASTSLRGPKGEQYF
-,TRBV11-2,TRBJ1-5,CASSVGPNQPQHF
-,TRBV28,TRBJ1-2,CASSLTGAEYGYTF
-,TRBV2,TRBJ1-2,CASTPGGTGTAYGYTF
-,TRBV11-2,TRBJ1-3,CASSSEANSGNTIYF
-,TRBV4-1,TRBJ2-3,CASSQDPGLAWSTDTQYF
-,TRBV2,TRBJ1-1,CASRADKNTEAFF
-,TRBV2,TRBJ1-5,CASSGDGSNQPQHF
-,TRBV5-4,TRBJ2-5,CASSLALAGGVGTQYF
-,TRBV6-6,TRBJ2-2,CASSYGTTLTGELFF
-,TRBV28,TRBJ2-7,CASSPPSGVISYEQYF
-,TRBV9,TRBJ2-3,CASSVSGLAGYTQYF
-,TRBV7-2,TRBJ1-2,CASSGVGGKYGYTF
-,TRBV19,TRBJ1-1,CASSLQGAMNTEAFF
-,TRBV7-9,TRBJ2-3,CASSPRASGFTDTQYF
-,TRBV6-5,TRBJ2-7,CASSYLASGSHEQYF
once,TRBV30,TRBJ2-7,CAWSSPRLAKDEQYF
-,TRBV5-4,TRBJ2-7,CASSLVGTGTEQYF
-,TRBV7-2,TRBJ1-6,CASSQGRTGNSPLHF
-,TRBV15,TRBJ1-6,CATQNRGAGNSPLHF
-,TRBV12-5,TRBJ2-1,CASGLDRGFDEQFF
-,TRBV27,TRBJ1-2,CASSSSPGTGYGYTF
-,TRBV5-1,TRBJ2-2,CASSPNPGSGELFF
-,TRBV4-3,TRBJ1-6,CASSQTSQVSNSPLHF
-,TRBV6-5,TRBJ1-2,CASRTPTALWGYTF
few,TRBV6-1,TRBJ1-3,CASRQDSSGNTIYF
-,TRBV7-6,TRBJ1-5,CASRLGSNQPQHF
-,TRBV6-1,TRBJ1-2,CASSAQGNYGYTF
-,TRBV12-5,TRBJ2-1,CASGPLGTRSYNEQFF
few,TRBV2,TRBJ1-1,CASSVSGDPNTEAFF
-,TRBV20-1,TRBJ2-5,CSVLGETQYF
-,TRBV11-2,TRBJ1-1,CASSKGPNTEAFF
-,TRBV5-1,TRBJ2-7,CASSFEGSSYEQYF
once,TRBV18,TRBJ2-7,CASSPPTYEQYF
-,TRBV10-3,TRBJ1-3,CAIQGSGNTIYF
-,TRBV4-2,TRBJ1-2,CASSQMTGPGGYTF
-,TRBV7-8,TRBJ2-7,CASSLVRPVPVDEQYF
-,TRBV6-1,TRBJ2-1,CASLGQGAWEQFF
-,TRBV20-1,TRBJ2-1,CSARADERVF
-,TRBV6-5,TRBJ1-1,CASRIHRGENTEAFF
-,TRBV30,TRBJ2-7,CAWSPGTGGYEQYF
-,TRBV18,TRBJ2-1,CASTLAGGPGEQFF
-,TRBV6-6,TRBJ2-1,CASIRAGGPSEQFF
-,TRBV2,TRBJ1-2,CASSEIQGGNYGYTF